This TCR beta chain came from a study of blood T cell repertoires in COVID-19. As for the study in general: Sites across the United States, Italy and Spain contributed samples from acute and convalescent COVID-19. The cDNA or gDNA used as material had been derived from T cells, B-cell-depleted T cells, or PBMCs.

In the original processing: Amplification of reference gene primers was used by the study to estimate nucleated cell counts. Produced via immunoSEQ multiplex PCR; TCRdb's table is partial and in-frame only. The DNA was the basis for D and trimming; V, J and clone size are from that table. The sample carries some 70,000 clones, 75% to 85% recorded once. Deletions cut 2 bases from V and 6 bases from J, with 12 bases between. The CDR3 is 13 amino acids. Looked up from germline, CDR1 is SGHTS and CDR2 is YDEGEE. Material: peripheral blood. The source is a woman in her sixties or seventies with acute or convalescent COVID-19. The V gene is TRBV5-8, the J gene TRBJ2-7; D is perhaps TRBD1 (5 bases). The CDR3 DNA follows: TGTGCCAGCAGCTTAGGGGTATCGGGCGAGCAGTACTTC. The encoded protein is CASSLGVSGEQYF.